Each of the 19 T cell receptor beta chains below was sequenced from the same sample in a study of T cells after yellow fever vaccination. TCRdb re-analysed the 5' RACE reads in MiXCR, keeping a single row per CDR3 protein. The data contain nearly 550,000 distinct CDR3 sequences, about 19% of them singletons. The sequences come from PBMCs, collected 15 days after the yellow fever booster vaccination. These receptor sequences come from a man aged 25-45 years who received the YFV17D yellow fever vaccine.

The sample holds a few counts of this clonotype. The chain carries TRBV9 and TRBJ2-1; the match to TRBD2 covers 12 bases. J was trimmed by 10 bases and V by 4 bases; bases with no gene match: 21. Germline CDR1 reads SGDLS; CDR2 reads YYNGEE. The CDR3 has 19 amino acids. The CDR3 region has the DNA TGTGCCAGCAGCTTAGGACAGCAGGGACTAGCGGGCTCTCGACACGAGCAGTTCTTC. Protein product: CASSLGQQGLAGSRHEQFF.

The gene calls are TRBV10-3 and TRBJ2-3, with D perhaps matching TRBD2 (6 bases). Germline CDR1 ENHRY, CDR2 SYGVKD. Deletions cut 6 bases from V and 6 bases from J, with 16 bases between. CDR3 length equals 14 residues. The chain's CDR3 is CAISLPLREDTQYF. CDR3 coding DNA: TGTGCCATCAGCCTCCCTCTCCGGGAGGATACGCAGTATTTT.

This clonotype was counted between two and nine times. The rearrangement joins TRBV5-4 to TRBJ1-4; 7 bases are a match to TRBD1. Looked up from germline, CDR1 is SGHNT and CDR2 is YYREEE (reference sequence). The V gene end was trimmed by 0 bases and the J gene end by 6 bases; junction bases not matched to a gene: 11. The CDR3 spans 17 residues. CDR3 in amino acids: CASSLGQGVYPDEKLFF. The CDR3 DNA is TGTGCCAGCAGCTTGGGACAGGGTGTTTATCCCGATGAAAAACTGTTTTTT.

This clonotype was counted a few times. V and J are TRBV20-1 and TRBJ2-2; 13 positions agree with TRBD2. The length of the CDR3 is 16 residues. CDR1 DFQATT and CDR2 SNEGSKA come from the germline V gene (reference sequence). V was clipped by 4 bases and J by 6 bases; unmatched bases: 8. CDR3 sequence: CSATTGLAGDPGELFF. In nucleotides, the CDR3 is TGCAGTGCTACTACCGGACTAGCGGGAGATCCCGGGGAGCTGTTTTTT.

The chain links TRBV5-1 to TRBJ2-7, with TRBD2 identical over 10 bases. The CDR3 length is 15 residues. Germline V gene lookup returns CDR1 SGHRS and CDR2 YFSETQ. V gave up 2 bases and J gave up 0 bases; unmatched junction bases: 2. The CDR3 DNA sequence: TGCGCCAGCAGCTTAACTAGCGGGACCTCCTACGAGCAGTACTTC. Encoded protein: CASSLTSGTSYEQYF. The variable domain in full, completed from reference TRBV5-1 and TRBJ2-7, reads KAGVTQTPRYLIKTRGQQVTLSCSPISGHRSVSWYQQTPGQGLQFLFEYFSETQRNKGNFPGRFSGRQFSNSRSEMNVSTLELGDSALYLCASSLTSGTSYEQYFGPGTRLTVT.

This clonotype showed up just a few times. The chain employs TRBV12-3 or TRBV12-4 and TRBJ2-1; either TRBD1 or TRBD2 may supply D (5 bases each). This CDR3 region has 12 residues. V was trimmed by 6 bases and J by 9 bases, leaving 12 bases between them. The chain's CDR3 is CASRGRRAEQFF. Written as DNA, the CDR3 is TGTGCCAGCAGGGGACGACGAGCTGAGCAGTTCTTC.

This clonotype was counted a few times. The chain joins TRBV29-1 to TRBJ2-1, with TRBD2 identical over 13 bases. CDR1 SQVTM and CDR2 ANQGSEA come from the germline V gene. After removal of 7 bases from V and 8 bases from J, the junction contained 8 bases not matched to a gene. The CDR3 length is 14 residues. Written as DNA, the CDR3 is TGCAGCGGCGGACTAGCGGGAGTAGTCTATGAGCAGTTCTTC. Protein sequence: CSGGLAGVVYEQFF.

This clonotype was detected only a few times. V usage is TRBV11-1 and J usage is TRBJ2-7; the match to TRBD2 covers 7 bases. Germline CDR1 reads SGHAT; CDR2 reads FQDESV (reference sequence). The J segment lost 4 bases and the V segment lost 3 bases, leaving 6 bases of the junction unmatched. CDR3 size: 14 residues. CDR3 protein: CASSFAGDSYEQYF. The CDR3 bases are TGTGCCAGCAGCTTTGCGGGAGATTCGTACGAGCAGTACTTC.

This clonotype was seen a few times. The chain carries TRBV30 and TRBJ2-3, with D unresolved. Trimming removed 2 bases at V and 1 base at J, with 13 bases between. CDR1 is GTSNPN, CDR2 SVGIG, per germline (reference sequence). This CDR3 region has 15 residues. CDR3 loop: CAWSIKGRGTDTQYF. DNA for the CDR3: TGTGCCTGGAGTATCAAGGGTCGGGGCACAGATACGCAGTATTTT.

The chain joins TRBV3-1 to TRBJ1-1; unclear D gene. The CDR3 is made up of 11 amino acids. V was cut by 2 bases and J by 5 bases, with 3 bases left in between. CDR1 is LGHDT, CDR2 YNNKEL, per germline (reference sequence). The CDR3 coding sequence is TGTGCCAGCAGCCAAAGAACTGAAGCTTTCTTT. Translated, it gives CASSQRTEAFF.

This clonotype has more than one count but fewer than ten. The CDR3 spells CSARDNAAGVMNEQFF. CDR3 bases: TGCAGTGCTAGAGATAATGCAGCGGGAGTAATGAATGAGCAGTTCTTC. This chain connects TRBV20-1 to TRBJ2-1; the match to TRBD2 covers 8 bases. The junction had 11 bases not matched to a gene; V was cut back by 0 bases and J by 7 bases. The CDR3 is made up of 16 amino acids. CDR1 is DFQATT, CDR2 SNEGSKA, per germline (reference sequence).

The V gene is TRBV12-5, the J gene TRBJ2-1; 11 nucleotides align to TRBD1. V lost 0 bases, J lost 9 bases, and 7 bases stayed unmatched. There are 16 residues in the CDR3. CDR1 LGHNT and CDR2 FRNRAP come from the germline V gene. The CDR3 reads CASGLVLRDRGAEQFF. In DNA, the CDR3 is TGTGCTAGTGGTTTGGTACTGAGGGACAGGGGGGCTGAGCAGTTCTTC. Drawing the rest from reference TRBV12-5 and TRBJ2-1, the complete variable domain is DARVTQTPRHKVTEMGQEVTMRCQPILGHNTVFWYRQTMMQGLELLAYFRNRAPLDDSGMPKDRFSAEMPDATLATLKIQPSEPRDSAVYFCASGLVLRDRGAEQFFGPGTRLTVL.

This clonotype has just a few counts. The CDR3 coding sequence is TGTGCCAGCAGTGAGGGAACAGGTCTCTCCTACGAGCAGTACTTC. It encodes CASSEGTGLSYEQYF. The V and J genes are TRBV6-1 and TRBJ2-7, with D possibly TRBD1 on 5 matching bases. The CDR3 covers 15 residues. The germline V gene has CDR1 MNHNS and CDR2 SASEGT. Between the trimmed V and J ends, which lost 3 bases and 0 bases, there was a span of 12 bases.

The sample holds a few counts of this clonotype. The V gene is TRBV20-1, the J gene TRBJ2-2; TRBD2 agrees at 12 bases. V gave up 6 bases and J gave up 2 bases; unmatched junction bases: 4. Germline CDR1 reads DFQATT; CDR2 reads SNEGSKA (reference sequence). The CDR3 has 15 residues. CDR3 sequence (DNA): TGCAGTGCAAAGACTAGCGGGAGTAACACCGGGGAGCTGTTTTTT. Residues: CSAKTSGSNTGELFF.

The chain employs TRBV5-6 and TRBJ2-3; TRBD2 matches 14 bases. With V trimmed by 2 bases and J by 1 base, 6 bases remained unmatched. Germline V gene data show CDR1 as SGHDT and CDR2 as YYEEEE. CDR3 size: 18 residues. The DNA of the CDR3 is TGTGCCAGCAGCTTCCAGACTAGCGGGAGGGCCCGCACAGATACGCAGTATTTT. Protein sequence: CASSFQTSGRARTDTQYF.

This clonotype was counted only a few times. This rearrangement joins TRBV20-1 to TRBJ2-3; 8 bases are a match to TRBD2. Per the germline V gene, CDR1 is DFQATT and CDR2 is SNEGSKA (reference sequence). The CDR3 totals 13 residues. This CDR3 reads CSTPGLVADTQYF. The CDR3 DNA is TGCAGCACACCGGGACTAGTTGCAGATACGCAGTATTTT.

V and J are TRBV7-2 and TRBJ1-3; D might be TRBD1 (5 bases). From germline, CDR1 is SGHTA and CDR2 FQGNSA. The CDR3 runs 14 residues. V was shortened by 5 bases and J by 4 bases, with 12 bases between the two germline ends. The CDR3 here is CASSRGGTGNTIYF. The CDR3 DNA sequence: TGTGCCAGCAGCCGAGGAGGGACCGGAAACACCATATATTTT.

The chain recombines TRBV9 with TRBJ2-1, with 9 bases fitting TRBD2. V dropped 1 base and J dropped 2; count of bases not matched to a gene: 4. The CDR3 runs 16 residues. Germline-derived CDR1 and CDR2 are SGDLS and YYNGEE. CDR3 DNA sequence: TGTGCCAGCAGCGTACGCGTAGCGGGAGCCTACAATGAGCAGTTCTTC. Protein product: CASSVRVAGAYNEQFF.

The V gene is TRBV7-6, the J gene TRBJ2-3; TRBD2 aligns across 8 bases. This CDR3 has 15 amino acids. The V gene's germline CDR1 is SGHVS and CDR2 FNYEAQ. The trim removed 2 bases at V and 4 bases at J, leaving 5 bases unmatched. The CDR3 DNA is TGTGCCAGCAGCTTAACCAGGACTAGCTCAGATACGCAGTATTTT. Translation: CASSLTRTSSDTQYF.